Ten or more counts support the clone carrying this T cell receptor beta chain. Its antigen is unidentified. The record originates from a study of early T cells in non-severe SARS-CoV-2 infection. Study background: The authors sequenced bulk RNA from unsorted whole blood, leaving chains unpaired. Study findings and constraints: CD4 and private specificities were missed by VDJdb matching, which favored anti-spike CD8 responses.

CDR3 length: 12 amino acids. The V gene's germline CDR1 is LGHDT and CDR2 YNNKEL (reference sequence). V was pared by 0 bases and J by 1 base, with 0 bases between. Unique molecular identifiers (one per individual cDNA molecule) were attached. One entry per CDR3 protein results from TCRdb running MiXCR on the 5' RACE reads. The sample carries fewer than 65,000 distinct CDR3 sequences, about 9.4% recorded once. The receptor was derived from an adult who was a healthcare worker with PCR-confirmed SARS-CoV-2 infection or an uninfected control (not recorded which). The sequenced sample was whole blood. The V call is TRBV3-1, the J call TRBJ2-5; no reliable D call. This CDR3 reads CASSQDQETQYF. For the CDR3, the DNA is TGTGCCAGCAGCCAAGACCAAGAGACCCAGTACTTC.